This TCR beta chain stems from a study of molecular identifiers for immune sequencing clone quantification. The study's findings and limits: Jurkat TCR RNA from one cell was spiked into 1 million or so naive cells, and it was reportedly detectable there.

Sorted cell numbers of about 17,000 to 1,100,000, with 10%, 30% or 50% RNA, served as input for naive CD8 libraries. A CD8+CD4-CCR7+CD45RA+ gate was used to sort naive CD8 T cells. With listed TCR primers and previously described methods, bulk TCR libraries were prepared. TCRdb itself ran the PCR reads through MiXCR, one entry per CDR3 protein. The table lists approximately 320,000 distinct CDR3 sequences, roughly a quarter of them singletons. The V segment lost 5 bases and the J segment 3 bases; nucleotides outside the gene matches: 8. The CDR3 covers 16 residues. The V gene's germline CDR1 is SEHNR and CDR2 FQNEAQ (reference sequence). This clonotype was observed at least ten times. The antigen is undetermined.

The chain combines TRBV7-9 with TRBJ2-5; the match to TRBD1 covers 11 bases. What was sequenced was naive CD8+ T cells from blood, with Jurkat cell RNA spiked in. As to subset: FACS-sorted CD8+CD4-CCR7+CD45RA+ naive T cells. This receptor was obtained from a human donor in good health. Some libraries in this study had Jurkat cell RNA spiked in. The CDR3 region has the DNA TGTGCCAGCAGCGTGGACAGGGGGCAAGGGGAAGAGACCCAGTACTTC. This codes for CASSVDRGQGEETQYF.